A selection of T cell receptor beta chains follows, all from one sample in a study of cytomegalovirus exposure and HLA in healthy donors. This table comes from immunoSEQ multiplex PCR, and its TCRdb copy is limited to in-frame clones, with some not included. Here the sample spans 210,000 or so clones, 75% to 90% being singletons. Sequenced: PBMCs. The receptor source for this set is a man aged 30-40 years in good health and CMV-seronegative. The CDR3 runs from the conserved cysteine through the conserved F or W. D genes are given only for firm matches. The size field is filled for only some rows; it gives once, few, many or a size class.

j_gene: TRBJ2-1
len: 15
v_gene: TRBV11-2
abundance: -
d_gene: -
CDR3nt: TGTGCCAGCAGCTTAGGGCCAGGGGCCTACAATGAGCAGTTCTTC
CDR3aa: CASSLGPGAYNEQFF

j_gene: TRBJ2-7
len: 15
v_gene: TRBV6-5
abundance: once
d_gene: -
CDR3nt: TGTGCCAGCAGGGGGTCGCGAGGGAGCGGGTACGAGCAGTACTTC
CDR3aa: CASRGSRGSGYEQYF

j_gene: TRBJ1-5
len: 16
v_gene: TRBV28
abundance: -
d_gene: -
CDR3nt: TGTGCCAGCAGTTTAGGTGCGGTACGGGTCGATCAGCCCCAGCACTTT
CDR3aa: CASSLGAVRVDQPQHF

j_gene: TRBJ2-7
len: 15
v_gene: TRBV4-1
abundance: -
d_gene: TRBD2
CDR3nt: TGCGCCAGCAGCCAAGGGACTAGCGACTCCTACGAGCAGTACTTC
CDR3aa: CASSQGTSDSYEQYF

j_gene: TRBJ2-5
len: 15
v_gene: TRBV7-6
abundance: -
d_gene: -
CDR3nt: TGTGCCAGCAGCCGTTTTACCCGCTCAGGAGAGACCCAGTACTTC
CDR3aa: CASSRFTRSGETQYF

j_gene: TRBJ1-1
len: 16
v_gene: TRBV25-1
abundance: -
d_gene: -
CDR3nt: TGTGCCAGCAGTGGGCCTTGGCGGGCAGCGAACACTGAAGCTTTCTTT
CDR3aa: CASSGPWRAANTEAFF

j_gene: TRBJ2-1
len: 14
v_gene: TRBV30
abundance: -
d_gene: TRBD2
CDR3nt: TGTGCCGGGAGACTAGCGGATATAATGGGAGAGCAGTTCTTC
CDR3aa: CAGRLADIMGEQFF

j_gene: TRBJ2-1
len: 14
v_gene: TRBV5-1
abundance: few
d_gene: TRBD1
CDR3nt: TGCGCCAGCAGCTCCGGGACAGGGATGGATGAGCAGTTCTTC
CDR3aa: CASSSGTGMDEQFF

j_gene: TRBJ1-1
len: 13
v_gene: TRBV5-1
abundance: once
d_gene: -
CDR3nt: TGCGCCAGCAGCTCACAGGGGAACACTGAAGCTTTCTTT
CDR3aa: CASSSQGNTEAFF

j_gene: TRBJ2-1
len: 14
v_gene: TRBV5-1
abundance: once
d_gene: -
CDR3nt: TGCGCCAGCACAAGGAACCCCGGGTACAATGAGCAGTTCTTC
CDR3aa: CASTRNPGYNEQFF

j_gene: TRBJ2-7
len: 16
v_gene: TRBV2
abundance: -
d_gene: TRBD1
CDR3nt: TGTGCCAGCCTCAATTCCGGGACAGGGGCGACCTACGAGCAGTACTTC
CDR3aa: CASLNSGTGATYEQYF

j_gene: TRBJ2-5
len: 13
v_gene: TRBV14
abundance: -
d_gene: -
CDR3nt: TGTGCCAGCAGCCCCGGACTTAAAGAGACCCAGTACTTC
CDR3aa: CASSPGLKETQYF

j_gene: TRBJ1-2
len: 14
v_gene: TRBV10-1
abundance: few
d_gene: -
CDR3nt: TGCGCCAGCAGTGAGAGGGGGATCAACTATGGCTACACCTTC
CDR3aa: CASSERGINYGYTF

j_gene: TRBJ1-5
len: 12
v_gene: TRBV27
abundance: -
d_gene: -
CDR3nt: TGTGCCAGCAGTTTACCCGGGGGGCCCCAGCATTTT
CDR3aa: CASSLPGGPQHF

j_gene: TRBJ2-2
len: 12
v_gene: TRBV9
abundance: -
d_gene: -
CDR3nt: TGTGCCAGCAGCGTAGGCAGGGGGGAGCTGTTTTTT
CDR3aa: CASSVGRGELFF

j_gene: TRBJ1-3
len: 16
v_gene: TRBV30
abundance: -
d_gene: -
CDR3nt: TGTGCCTGGACCCCCCCCGACAGTAGCTCTGGAAACACCATATATTTT
CDR3aa: CAWTPPDSSSGNTIYF

j_gene: TRBJ2-7
len: 15
v_gene: TRBV15
abundance: -
d_gene: -
CDR3nt: TGTGCCACCAGCAGATGGGTGGGGCTCTCCTACGAGCAGTACTTC
CDR3aa: CATSRWVGLSYEQYF

j_gene: TRBJ2-1
len: 14
v_gene: TRBV30
abundance: few
d_gene: -
CDR3nt: TGTGCCTGGAGTAGACAGGACTCCTACAATGAGCAGTTCTTC
CDR3aa: CAWSRQDSYNEQFF

j_gene: TRBJ1-1
len: 11
v_gene: TRBV20-1
abundance: -
d_gene: -
CDR3nt: TGCAGTGCTAGAGCCCGCGCGGGGGCTTTCTTT
CDR3aa: CSARARAGAFF

j_gene: TRBJ1-5
len: 13
v_gene: TRBV19
abundance: -
d_gene: -
CDR3nt: TGTGCCAGTAGTATTAGCAAGGCGCAGCCCCAGCATTTT
CDR3aa: CASSISKAQPQHF

j_gene: TRBJ2-3
len: 16
v_gene: TRBV5-1
abundance: -
d_gene: -
CDR3nt: TGCGCCAGCAGCCCCGAAGGGACTTCTCGCACAGATACGCAGTATTTT
CDR3aa: CASSPEGTSRTDTQYF

j_gene: TRBJ2-1
len: 12
v_gene: TRBV28
abundance: -
d_gene: TRBD1
CDR3nt: TGTGCCAGCAGGACAGGGGATAATGAGCAGTTCTTC
CDR3aa: CASRTGDNEQFF

j_gene: TRBJ2-3
len: 16
v_gene: TRBV6-6
abundance: -
d_gene: TRBD1
CDR3nt: TGTGCCAGCAATCCGGAAGGGGGCGCGGGCACAGATACGCAGTATTTT
CDR3aa: CASNPEGGAGTDTQYF

j_gene: TRBJ2-5
len: 13
v_gene: TRBV6-6
abundance: -
d_gene: -
CDR3nt: TGTGCCAGCAGATCCTCTAGCGAGGGGTTCACATACTTC
CDR3aa: CASRSSSEGFTYF

j_gene: TRBJ2-7
len: 15
v_gene: TRBV19
abundance: once
d_gene: -
CDR3nt: TGTGCCAGTAGCTCCCCGGTGGAGGGCTCCTACGAGCAGTACTTC
CDR3aa: CASSSPVEGSYEQYF

j_gene: TRBJ2-1
len: 13
v_gene: TRBV29-1
abundance: -
d_gene: TRBD2
CDR3nt: TGCAGCGTTGGACTAGCGGGCTGGCATGAGCAGTTCTTC
CDR3aa: CSVGLAGWHEQFF

j_gene: TRBJ2-7
len: 17
v_gene: TRBV5-1
abundance: -
d_gene: TRBD2
CDR3nt: TGCGCCAGCAGCTTGGCCAGTGGGGTAGCGGGTCGCTACGAGCAGTACTTC
CDR3aa: CASSLASGVAGRYEQYF

j_gene: TRBJ2-2
len: 15
v_gene: TRBV6-6
abundance: -
d_gene: -
CDR3nt: TGTGCCAGCAGACACGACATATCTACGTCGGGGGAGCTGTTTTTT
CDR3aa: CASRHDISTSGELFF

j_gene: TRBJ2-4
len: 14
v_gene: TRBV9
abundance: -
d_gene: -
CDR3nt: TGTGCCAGCAGCGACGGGGACACCCAAAACATTCAGTACTTC
CDR3aa: CASSDGDTQNIQYF